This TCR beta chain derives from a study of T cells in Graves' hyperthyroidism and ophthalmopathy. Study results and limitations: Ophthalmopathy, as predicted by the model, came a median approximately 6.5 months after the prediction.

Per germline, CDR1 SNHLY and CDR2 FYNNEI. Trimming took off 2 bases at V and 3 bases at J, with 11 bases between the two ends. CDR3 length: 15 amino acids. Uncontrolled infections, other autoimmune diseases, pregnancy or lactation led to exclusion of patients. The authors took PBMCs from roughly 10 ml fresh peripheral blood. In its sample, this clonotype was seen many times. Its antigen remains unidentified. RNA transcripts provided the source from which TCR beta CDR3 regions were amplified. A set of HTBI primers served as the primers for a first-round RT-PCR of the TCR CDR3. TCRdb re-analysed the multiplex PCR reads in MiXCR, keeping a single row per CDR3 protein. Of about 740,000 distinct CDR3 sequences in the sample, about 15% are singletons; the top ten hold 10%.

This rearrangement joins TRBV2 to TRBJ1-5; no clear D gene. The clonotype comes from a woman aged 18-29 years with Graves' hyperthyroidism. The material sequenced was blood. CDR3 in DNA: TGTGCCAGCAGTGAATTGGTAGGGCCCAATCAGCCCCAGCATTTT. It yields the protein CASSELVGPNQPQHF.